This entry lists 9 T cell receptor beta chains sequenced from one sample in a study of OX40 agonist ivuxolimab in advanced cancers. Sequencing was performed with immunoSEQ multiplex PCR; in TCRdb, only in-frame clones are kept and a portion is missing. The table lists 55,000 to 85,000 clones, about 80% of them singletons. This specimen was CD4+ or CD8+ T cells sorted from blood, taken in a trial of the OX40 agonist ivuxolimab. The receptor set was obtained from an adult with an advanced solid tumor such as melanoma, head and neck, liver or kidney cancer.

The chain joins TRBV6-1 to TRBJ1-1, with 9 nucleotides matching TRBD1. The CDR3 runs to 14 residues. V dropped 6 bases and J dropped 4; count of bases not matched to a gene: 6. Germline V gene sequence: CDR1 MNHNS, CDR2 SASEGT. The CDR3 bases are TGTGCCAGCAGCCCCGGGACAGGGACCACTGAAGCTTTCTTT. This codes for CASSPGTGTTEAFF.

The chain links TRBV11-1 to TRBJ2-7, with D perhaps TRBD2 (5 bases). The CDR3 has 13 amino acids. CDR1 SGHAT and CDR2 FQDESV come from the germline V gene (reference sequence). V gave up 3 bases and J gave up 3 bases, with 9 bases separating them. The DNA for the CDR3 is TGTGCCAGCAGCTTCAGAGGGAGCTACGAGCAGTACTTC. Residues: CASSFRGSYEQYF.

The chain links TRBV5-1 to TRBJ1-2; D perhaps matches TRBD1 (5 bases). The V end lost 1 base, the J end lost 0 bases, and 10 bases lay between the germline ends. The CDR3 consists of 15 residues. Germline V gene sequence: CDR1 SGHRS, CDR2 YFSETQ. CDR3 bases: TGCGCCAGCAGCTTGATAGGGGCCTCTAACTATGGCTACACCTTC. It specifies CASSLIGASNYGYTF.

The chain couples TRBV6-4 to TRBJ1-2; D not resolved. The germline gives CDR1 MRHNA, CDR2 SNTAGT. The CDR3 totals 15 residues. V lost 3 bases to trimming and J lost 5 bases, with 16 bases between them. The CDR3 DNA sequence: TGTGCCAGCAGTGATCGGCTCCCGGGATCTTATGGCTACACCTTC. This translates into CASSDRLPGSYGYTF.

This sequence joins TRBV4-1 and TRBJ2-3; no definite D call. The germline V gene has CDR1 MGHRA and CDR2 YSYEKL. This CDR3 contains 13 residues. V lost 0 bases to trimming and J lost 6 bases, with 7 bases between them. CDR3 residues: CASSQDSLDTQYF. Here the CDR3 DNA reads TGCGCCAGCAGCCAAGATTCACTGGATACGCAGTATTTT.

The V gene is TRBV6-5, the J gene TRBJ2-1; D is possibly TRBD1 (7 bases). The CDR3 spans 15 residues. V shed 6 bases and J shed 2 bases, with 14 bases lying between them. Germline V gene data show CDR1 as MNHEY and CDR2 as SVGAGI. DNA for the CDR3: TGTGCCAGCAGGCCAGGGGGGATAACCTACAATGAGCAGTTCTTC. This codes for CASRPGGITYNEQFF.

The CDR3 DNA reads as TGTGCCAGCCAGGGGGAGGGCTATGGCTACACCTTC. It translates to CASQGEGYGYTF. The gene calls are TRBV6-5 and TRBJ1-2, with 7 positions matching TRBD1. The CDR3 spans 12 residues. J lost 4 bases, V lost 8 bases, and 4 bases had no gene match. From germline, CDR1 is MNHEY and CDR2 SVGAGI.

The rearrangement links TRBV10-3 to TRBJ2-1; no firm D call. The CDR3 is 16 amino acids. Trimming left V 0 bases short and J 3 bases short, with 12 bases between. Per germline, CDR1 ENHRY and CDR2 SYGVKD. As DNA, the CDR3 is TGTGCCATCAGTGAGTCGAAGGTGGGTGGCTACAATGAGCAGTTCTTC. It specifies CAISESKVGGYNEQFF.

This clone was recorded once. CDR3 sequence reads: CASEMPGGNQPQHF. The DNA of the CDR3 is TGTGCTAGCGAGATGCCGGGCGGCAATCAGCCCCAGCATTTT. The chain employs TRBV12-5 and TRBJ1-5; D remains unclear. Germline CDR1 and CDR2: LGHNT and FRNRAP. The CDR3 is 14 residues long. Deletions cut 9 bases from V and 2 bases from J, with 14 bases between.